The 17 T cell receptor beta chains listed next were all sequenced from one sample in a study of T cells after yellow fever vaccination. Via MiXCR, TCRdb re-called the 5' RACE reads, giving one row per CDR3 protein. The repertoire has hundreds of thousands of distinct CDR3 sequences, 9% to 15% of them found once; the top ten carry 14% to 15%. Sequencing used PBMCs, obtained on the day of the yellow fever booster vaccination. The receptors originated from a man aged 25 to 40 who received the YFV17D yellow fever vaccine.

This clonotype was seen a handful of times. Compared with germline, one end of the junction differs, possibly owing to a read error. The CDR3 nucleotides read TGCACCAGCAGTCTTGACCGGGACAGGGCTGCCAACGAGCAGTACTTC. Its protein product is CTSSLDRDRAANEQYF. The V call is TRBV27, the J call TRBJ2-7; TRBD1 aligns across 9 bases. CDR3 length: 16 residues. Germline CDR1 is MNHEY and CDR2 is SMNVEV (reference sequence).

This clonotype was seen a handful of times. The rearrangement links TRBV11-1 to TRBJ2-2; 11 positions match TRBD2. The CDR3 extends over 18 amino acids. CDR1 and CDR2 from the germline V gene are SGHAT and FQDESV (reference sequence). J gave up 5 bases and V 4 bases, and 12 bases lay outside the gene matches. CDR3 region: CASSSILAGGPRTGELFF. In nucleotides, the CDR3 is TGTGCCAGCAGCTCAATCTTAGCGGGAGGGCCTCGAACCGGGGAGCTGTTTTTT.

This clonotype was seen only a few times. The gene calls are TRBV9 and TRBJ2-3; 8 bases fit TRBD2. V dropped 3 bases and J dropped 3; count of bases not matched to a gene: 12. This CDR3 is 17 amino acids long. The germline V gene has CDR1 SGDLS and CDR2 YYNGEE. The CDR3 spells CASSAVGYSGKTDTQYF. The DNA for the CDR3 is TGTGCCAGCAGCGCAGTGGGCTATAGCGGGAAAACAGATACGCAGTATTTT.

This clonotype has at least ten counts. This sequence joins TRBV7-2 and TRBJ2-5; maybe TRBD1 (6 bases). The CDR3 loop spans 15 amino acids. Trimming removed 5 bases at V and 5 bases at J, with 18 bases between. CDR1 is SGHTA, CDR2 FQGNSA, per germline. The CDR3 nucleotides are TGTGCCAGCAGCCCAGGACACAGGGCGTTTGAGACCCAGTACTTC. Its translation: CASSPGHRAFETQYF.

In this sample, this clonotype turned up a few times. The chain couples TRBV6-2 or TRBV6-3 to TRBJ1-6; D is unresolved. This CDR3 comprises 12 residues. With 5 bases removed from V and 7 bases from J, the gap between germline ends came to 6 bases. The germline CDR1 and CDR2 sequences are MNHEY and SVGEGT. This CDR3 is CASSRTNSPLHF. DNA of the CDR3: TGTGCCAGCAGTAGGACGAATTCACCCCTCCACTTT.

This clonotype was seen a handful of times. The V call is TRBV15, the J call TRBJ2-7; D possibly corresponds to TRBD1 (6 bases). Trimming shortened V by 3 bases and J by 5 bases, and 17 bases separated the two germline ends. Germline CDR1 reads LNHNV; CDR2 reads YYDKDF (reference sequence). This CDR3 comprises 15 residues. The CDR3 sequence: CATSRRVGGRDEQYF. In DNA, the CDR3 is TGTGCCACCAGCAGGAGGGTAGGGGGACGGGACGAGCAGTACTTC.

This rearrangement joins TRBV28 to TRBJ2-1; no firm D call. Trimming cost V 6 bases and J 8 bases, with 26 bases left between them. The CDR3 runs to 17 residues. The V gene's germline CDR1 is MDHEN and CDR2 SYDVKM. CDR3 in amino acids: CASRPSGLGRAGDEQFF. CDR3 bases: TGTGCCAGCAGACCGTCCGGGTTAGGTAGGGCAGGCGATGAGCAGTTCTTC.

This chain uses TRBV10-2 with TRBJ2-2, with 9 bases matching TRBD2. This CDR3 comprises 14 residues. V was clipped by 8 bases and J by 4 bases; unmatched bases: 5. Germline-derived CDR1 and CDR2 are WSHSY and SAAADI. The CDR3 DNA is TGCGCCAGCTGGACTAGCGACTCCACCGGGGAGCTGTTTTTT. Translation: CASWTSDSTGELFF.

The chain carries TRBV11-2 and TRBJ1-6, with D uncertain. The V end lost 6 bases, the J end lost 8 bases, and 8 bases lay between the germline ends. The CDR3 loop spans 12 amino acids. The germline V gene encodes CDR1 SGHAT and CDR2 FQNNGV. The DNA of the CDR3 is TGTGCCAGCAGTTTTAGTGATTCACCCCTCCACTTT. It encodes CASSFSDSPLHF.

This clonotype was counted between two and nine times. This sequence joins TRBV5-1 and TRBJ2-5; D is perhaps TRBD1 (5 bases). Germline values: CDR1 SGHRS, CDR2 YFSETQ. The CDR3 loop spans 14 amino acids. V was clipped by 4 bases and J by 3 bases, with 13 bases between them. The CDR3 coding sequence is TGCGCCAGCAGCCGGCAGGTAGGGGAAGAGACCCAGTACTTC. Protein sequence: CASSRQVGEETQYF.

The chain uses TRBV25-1 and TRBJ2-7; 9 bases match TRBD2. Germline V gives CDR1 MGHDK, CDR2 SYGVNS. The CDR3 runs to 15 residues. Trimming removed 3 bases from V and 3 bases from J; junction bases left unmatched: 6. The chain's CDR3 is CASSDSLAGLYEQYF. In nucleotides, the CDR3 is TGTGCCAGCAGTGACTCCCTAGCGGGACTCTACGAGCAGTACTTC.

This chain connects TRBV7-2 to TRBJ2-5; D is unclear. Trimming stripped 2 bases from V and 5 bases from J, with 9 bases between. This CDR3 is 13 amino acids long. The V gene's germline CDR1 is SGHTA and CDR2 FQGNSA. CDR3 residues: CASSLSLLETQYF. The CDR3 DNA sequence: TGTGCCAGCAGCTTAAGCCTGCTGGAGACCCAGTACTTC.

This clonotype was recorded at least ten times. The CDR3 reads CASSVRLAGTNEQFF. In nucleotides, the CDR3 is TGTGCCAGCAGCGTGAGACTAGCGGGGACAAATGAGCAGTTCTTC. This chain connects TRBV9 to TRBJ2-1; 11 bases align to TRBD2. The CDR3 has 15 residues. Germline CDR1 SGDLS, CDR2 YYNGEE. J gave up 7 bases and V 2 bases, and 5 bases lay outside the gene matches.

This clonotype turned up a few times. In DNA form, the CDR3 reads TGTGCCAGCAGTTTCACGAGCGGGAGACTCTTCGGGGAGCTGTTTTTT. Protein product: CASSFTSGRLFGELFF. The chain joins TRBV6-5 to TRBJ2-2; 8 positions match TRBD2. Germline V gene data show CDR1 as MNHEY and CDR2 as SVGAGI. The trim removed 4 bases at V and 7 bases at J, leaving 11 bases unmatched. The CDR3 runs to 16 residues.

The chain employs TRBV3-1 and TRBJ2-1; TRBD2 agrees at 8 bases. Germline V gene sequence: CDR1 LGHDT, CDR2 YNNKEL (reference sequence). The junction had 5 bases not matched to a gene; V was cut back by 3 bases and J by 1 base. The CDR3 loop spans 16 amino acids. CDR3 in DNA: TGTGCCAGCAGCCACCCCCGGGGGGGGTCCTACAATGAGCAGTTCTTC. This codes for CASSHPRGGSYNEQFF.

This clonotype was detected only a few times. The V call is TRBV7-3, the J call TRBJ2-3; D possibly matches TRBD1 or TRBD2 (5 bases each). The germline V and J ends were trimmed by 4 bases and 13 bases, with 21 bases remaining between them. CDR1 is SGHTA and CDR2 is FQGTGA in the germline V gene. This CDR3 is 14 amino acids long. CDR3 protein: CASSSGPLDLRKYF. CDR3 DNA sequence: TGTGCCAGCAGCTCGGGGCCCCTAGACCTTCGCAAGTATTTT.

Only a few counts were recorded for this clonotype. This sequence joins TRBV28 and TRBJ2-1, with TRBD2 matching 8 bases. CDR3 size: 15 residues. Germline V gene lookup returns CDR1 MDHEN and CDR2 SYDVKM. The V and J ends lost 4 bases and 8 bases, in that order; junction bases with no gene match: 10. The CDR3 DNA sequence: TGTGCCAGCAGTTCGCCGGGGGGGGGTAGGGATGAGCAGTTCTTC. This sequence encodes CASSSPGGGRDEQFF.